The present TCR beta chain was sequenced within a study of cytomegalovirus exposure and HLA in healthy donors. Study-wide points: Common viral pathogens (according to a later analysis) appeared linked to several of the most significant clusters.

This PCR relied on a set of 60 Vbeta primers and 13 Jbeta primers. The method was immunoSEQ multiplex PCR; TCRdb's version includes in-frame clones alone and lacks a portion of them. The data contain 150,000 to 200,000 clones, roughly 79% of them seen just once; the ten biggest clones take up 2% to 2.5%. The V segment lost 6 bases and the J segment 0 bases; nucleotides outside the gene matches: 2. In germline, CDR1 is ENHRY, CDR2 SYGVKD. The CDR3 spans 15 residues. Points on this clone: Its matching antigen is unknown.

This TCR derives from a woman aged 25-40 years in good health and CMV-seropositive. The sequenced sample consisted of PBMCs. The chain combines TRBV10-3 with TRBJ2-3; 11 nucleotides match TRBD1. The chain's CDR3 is CAISGQGASTDTQYF. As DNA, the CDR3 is TGTGCCATCAGCGGACAGGGGGCTAGCACAGATACGCAGTATTTT.